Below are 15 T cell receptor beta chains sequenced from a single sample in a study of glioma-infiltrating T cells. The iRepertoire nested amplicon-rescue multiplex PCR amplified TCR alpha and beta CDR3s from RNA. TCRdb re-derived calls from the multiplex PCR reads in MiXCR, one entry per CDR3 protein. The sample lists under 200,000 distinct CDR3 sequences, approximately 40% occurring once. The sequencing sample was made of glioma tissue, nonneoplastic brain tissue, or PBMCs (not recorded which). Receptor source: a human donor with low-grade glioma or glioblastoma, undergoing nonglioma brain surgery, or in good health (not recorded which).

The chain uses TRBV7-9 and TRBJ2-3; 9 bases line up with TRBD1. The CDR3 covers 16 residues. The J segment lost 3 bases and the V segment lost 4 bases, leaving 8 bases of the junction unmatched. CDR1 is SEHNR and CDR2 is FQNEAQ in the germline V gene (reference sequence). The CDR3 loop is CASSSTPTGGTDTQYF. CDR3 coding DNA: TGTGCCAGCAGCTCTACCCCGACAGGGGGGACAGATACGCAGTATTTT.

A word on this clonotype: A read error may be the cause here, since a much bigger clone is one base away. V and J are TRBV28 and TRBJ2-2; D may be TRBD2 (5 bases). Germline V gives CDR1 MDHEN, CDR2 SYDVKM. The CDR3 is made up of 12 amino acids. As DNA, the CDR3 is TGTGCCAGCAGTTTATGGACCGGGGAGATGTTTTTT. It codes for CASSLWTGEMFF.

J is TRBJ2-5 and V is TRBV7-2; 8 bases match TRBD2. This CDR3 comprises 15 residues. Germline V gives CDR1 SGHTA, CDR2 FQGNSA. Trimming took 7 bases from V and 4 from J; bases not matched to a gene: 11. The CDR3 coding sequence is TGTGCCAGCACCCCCCCAGTCGGGGGGGGAGAGACCCAGTACTTC. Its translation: CASTPPVGGGETQYF. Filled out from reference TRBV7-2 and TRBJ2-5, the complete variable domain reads GAGVSQSPSNKVTEKGKDVELRCDPISGHTALYWYRQSLGQGLEFLIYFQGNSAPDKSGLPSDRFSAERTGGSVSTLTIQRTQQEDSAVYLCASTPPVGGGETQYFGPGTRLLVL.

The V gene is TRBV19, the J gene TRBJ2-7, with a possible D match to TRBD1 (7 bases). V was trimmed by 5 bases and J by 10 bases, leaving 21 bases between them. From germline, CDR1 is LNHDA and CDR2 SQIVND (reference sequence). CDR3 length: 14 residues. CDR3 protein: CASSHGQAAGGQYF. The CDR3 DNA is TGTGCCAGTAGTCACGGACAGGCCGCCGGGGGACAGTACTTC.

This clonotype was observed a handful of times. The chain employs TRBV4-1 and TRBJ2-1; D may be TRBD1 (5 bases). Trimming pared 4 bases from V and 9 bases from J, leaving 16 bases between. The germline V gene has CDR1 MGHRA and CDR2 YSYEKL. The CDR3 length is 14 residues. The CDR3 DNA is TGCGCCAGCAGCCTCGAGTCCAGGGCCATTGAGCAGTTCTTC. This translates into CASSLESRAIEQFF.

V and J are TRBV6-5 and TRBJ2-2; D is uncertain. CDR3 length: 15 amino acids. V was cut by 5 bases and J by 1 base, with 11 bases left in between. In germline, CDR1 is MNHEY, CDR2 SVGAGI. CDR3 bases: TGTGCCAGCAGTCAACCTGGGCGGAACACCGGGGAGCTGTTTTTT. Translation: CASSQPGRNTGELFF.

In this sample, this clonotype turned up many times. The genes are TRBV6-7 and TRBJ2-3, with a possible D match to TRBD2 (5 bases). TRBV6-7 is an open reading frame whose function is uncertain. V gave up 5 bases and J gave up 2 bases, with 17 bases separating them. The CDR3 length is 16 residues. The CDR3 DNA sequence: TGTGCCAGCAGTGCTTCCTCGGGGTCTCCCACAGATACGCAGTATTTT. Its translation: CASSASSGSPTDTQYF.

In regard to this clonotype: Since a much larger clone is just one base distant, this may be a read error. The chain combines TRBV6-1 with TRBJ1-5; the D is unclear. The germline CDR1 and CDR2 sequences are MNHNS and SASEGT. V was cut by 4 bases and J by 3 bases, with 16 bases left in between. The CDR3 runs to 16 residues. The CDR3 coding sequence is TGTGCCAGCAGTGCCCCTAAAAAAGGGCTCAATCAGCCCCAGCATTTT. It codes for CASSAPKKGLNQPQHF.

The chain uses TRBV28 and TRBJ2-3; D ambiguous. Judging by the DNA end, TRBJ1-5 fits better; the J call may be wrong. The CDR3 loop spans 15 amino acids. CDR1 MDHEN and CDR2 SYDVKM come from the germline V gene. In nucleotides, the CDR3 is TGTGCCAGCAGTTCTCCGGGAACTAATACAGATACGCAGCATTTT. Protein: CASSSPGTNTDTQHF.

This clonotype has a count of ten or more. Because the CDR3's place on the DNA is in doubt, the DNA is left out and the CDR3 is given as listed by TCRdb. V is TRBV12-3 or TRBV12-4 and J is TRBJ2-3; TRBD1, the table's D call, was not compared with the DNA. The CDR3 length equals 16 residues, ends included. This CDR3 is CASSFGSGTGTDTQYF.

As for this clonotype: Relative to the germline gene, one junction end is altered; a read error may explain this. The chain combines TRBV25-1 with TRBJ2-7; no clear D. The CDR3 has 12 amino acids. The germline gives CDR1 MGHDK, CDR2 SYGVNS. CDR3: CASSERVNEQYF. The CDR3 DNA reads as TGTGCCAGCAGTGAACGGGTGAACGAGCAGTATTTC.

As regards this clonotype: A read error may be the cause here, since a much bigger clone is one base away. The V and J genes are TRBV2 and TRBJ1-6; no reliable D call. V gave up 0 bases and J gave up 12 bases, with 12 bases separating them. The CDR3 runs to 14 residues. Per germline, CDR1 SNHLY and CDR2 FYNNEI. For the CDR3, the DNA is TGTGCCAGCAGTGAAGCACTGGTTGAGAGACCCCTCCACTTT. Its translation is CASSEALVERPLHF.

The DNA for the CDR3 is TGCAGTGCCGAGACTAGACTCTCGGGTTACGAGCAGTACTTC. It encodes CSAETRLSGYEQYF. The chain carries TRBV20-1 and TRBJ2-7, with TRBD2 as a possible D gene (6 bases). This CDR3 region has 14 residues. Germline CDR1 and CDR2: DFQATT and SNEGSKA (reference sequence). With 6 bases removed from V and 4 bases from J, the gap between germline ends came to 19 bases.

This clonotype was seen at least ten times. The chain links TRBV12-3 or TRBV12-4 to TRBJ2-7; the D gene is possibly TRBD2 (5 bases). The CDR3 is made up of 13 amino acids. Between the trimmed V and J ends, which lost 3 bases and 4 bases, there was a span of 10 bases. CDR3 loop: CASSFRTPYEQYF. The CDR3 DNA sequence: TGTGCCAGCAGTTTCAGGACTCCTTACGAGCAGTACTTC.

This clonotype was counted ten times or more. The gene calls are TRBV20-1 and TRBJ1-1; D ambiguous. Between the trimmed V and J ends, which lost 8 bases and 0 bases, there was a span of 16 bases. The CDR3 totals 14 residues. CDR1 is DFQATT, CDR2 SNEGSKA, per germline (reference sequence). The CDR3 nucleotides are TGCAGTTCGAAGGAGGGCGGGTTGAACACTGAAGCTTTCTTT. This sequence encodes CSSKEGGLNTEAFF.